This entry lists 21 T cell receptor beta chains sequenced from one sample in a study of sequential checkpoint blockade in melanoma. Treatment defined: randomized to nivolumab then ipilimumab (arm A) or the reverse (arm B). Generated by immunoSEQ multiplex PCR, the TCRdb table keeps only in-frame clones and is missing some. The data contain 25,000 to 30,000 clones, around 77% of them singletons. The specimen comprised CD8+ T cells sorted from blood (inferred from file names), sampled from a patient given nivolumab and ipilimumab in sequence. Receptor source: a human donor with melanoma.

CDR3 residues: CASSGGQGANEQYF. CDR3 bases: TGCGCCAGCAGCGGGGGACAGGGGGCCAACGAGCAGTACTTC. This chain uses TRBV5-1 with TRBJ2-7; TRBD1 agrees at 12 bases. Germline V gene lookup returns CDR1 SGHRS and CDR2 YFSETQ. The V gene end was trimmed by 4 bases and the J gene end by 5 bases; junction bases not matched to a gene: 4. The CDR3 contains 14 residues.

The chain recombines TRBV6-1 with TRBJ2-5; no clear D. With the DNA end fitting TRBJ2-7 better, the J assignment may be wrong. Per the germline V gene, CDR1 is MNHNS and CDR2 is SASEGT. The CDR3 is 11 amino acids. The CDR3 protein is CASRVGYEQYF. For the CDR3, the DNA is TGTGCCAGCAGGGTCGGGTACGAGCAGTACTTC.

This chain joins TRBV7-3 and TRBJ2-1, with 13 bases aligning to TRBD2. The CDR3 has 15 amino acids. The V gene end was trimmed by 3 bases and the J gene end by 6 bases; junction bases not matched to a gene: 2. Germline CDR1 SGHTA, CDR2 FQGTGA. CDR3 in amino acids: CASSLGTSGVNEQFF. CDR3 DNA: TGTGCCAGCAGCTTGGGGACTAGCGGGGTCAATGAGCAGTTCTTC.

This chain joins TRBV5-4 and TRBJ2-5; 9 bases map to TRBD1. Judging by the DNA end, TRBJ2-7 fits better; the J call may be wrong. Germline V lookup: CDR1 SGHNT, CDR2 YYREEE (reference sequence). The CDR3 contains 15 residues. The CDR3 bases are TGTGCCAGCAGCTCCTGGACAGGGGCGAGCTACGAGCAGTACTTC. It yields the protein CASSSWTGASYEQYF.

The CDR3 coding sequence is TGTGCCAGTCGAAACCCAGTCCAGCCCCAGCATTTT. Translation gives CASRNPVQPQHF. This chain links TRBV19 with TRBJ1-5; no reliable D call. Germline V gives CDR1 LNHDA, CDR2 SQIVND (reference sequence). V lost 8 bases, J lost 7 bases, and 12 bases lay in between. This CDR3 is built from 12 residues.

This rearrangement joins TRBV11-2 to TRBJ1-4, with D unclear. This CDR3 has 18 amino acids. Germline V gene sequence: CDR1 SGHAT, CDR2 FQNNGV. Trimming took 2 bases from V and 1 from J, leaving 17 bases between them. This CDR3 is CASSLSPPGEGTNEKLFF. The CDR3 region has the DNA TGTGCCAGCAGCTTAAGCCCACCCGGGGAGGGAACTAATGAAAAACTGTTTTTT. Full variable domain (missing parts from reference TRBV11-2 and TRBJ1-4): EAGVAQSPRYKIIEKRQSVAFWCNPISGHATLYWYQQILGQGPKLLIQFQNNGVVDDSQLPKDRFSAERLKGVDSTLKIQPAKLEDSAVYLCASSLSPPGEGTNEKLFFGSGTQLSVL.

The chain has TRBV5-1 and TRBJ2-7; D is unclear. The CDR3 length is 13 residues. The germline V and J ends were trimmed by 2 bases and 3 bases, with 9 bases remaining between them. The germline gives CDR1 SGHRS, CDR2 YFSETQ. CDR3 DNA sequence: TGCGCCAGCAGCTTTGACTCTCGCTACGAGCAGTACTTC. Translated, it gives CASSFDSRYEQYF.

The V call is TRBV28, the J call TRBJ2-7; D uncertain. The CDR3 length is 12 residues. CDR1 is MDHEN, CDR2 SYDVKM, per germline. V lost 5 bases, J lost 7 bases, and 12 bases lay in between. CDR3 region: CASSNYVREQYF. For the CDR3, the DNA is TGTGCCAGCAGTAATTACGTCCGGGAGCAGTACTTC.

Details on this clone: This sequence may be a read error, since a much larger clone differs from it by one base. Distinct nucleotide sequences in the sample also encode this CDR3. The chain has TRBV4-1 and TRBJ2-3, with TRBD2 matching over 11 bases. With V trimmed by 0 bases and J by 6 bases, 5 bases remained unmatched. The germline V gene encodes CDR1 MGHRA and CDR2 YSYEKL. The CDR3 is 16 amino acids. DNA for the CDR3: TGCGCCAGCAGCCAAGATGCTAGCGGGGGGTTTGATACGCAGTATTTT. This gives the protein CASSQDASGGFDTQYF.

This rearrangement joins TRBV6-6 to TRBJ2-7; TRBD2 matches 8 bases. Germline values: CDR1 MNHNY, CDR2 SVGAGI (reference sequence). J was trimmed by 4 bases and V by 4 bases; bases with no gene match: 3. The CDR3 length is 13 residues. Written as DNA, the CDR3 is TGTGCCAGCAGTTGGGCGGGGGGTTACGAGCAGTACTTC. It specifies CASSWAGGYEQYF.

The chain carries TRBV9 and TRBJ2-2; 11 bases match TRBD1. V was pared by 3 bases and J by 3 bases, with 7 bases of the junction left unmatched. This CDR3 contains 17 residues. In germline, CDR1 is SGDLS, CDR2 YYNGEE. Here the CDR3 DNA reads TGTGCCAGCAGCGGGAATGGACAGGGGGCCGACACCGGGGAGCTGTTTTTT. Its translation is CASSGNGQGADTGELFF.

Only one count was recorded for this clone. As DNA, the CDR3 is TGCGCCAGCAGCCAAGTAGCTAGCGGGGGGCTGAATGAGCAGTTCTTC. Translating it yields CASSQVASGGLNEQFF. The V call is TRBV4-1, the J call TRBJ2-1; 11 bases fit TRBD2. Germline V gives CDR1 MGHRA, CDR2 YSYEKL. There are 16 residues in the CDR3. V lost 1 base, J lost 7 bases, and 6 bases stayed unmatched.

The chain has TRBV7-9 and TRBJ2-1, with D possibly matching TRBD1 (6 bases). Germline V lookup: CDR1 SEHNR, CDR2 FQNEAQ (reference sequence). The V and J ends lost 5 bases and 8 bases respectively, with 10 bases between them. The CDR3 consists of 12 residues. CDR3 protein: CASSRQVDEQFF. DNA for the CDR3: TGTGCCAGCAGCAGACAGGTGGATGAGCAGTTCTTC.

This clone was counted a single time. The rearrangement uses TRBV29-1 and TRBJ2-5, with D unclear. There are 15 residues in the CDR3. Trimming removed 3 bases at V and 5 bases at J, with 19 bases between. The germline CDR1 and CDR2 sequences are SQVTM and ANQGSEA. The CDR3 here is CSVDCEANDWETQYF. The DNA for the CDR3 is TGCAGCGTTGATTGTGAGGCAAACGATTGGGAGACCCAGTACTTC.

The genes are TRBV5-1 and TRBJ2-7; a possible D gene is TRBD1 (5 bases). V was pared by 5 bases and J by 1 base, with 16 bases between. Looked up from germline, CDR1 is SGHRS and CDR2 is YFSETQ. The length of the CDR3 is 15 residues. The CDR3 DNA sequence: TGCGCCAGCAGGATACAGGACCTATTTTCCTACGAGCAGTACTTC. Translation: CASRIQDLFSYEQYF. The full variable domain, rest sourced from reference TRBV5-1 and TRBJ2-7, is KAGVTQTPRYLIKTRGQQVTLSCSPISGHRSVSWYQQTPGQGLQFLFEYFSETQRNKGNFPGRFSGRQFSNSRSEMNVSTLELGDSALYLCASRIQDLFSYEQYFGPGTRLTVT.

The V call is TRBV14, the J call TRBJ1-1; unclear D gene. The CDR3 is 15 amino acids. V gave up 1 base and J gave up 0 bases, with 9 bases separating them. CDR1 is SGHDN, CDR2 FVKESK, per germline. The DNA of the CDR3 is TGTGCCAGCAGCCAAGGGAGAGGGATGAACACTGAAGCTTTCTTT. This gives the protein CASSQGRGMNTEAFF.

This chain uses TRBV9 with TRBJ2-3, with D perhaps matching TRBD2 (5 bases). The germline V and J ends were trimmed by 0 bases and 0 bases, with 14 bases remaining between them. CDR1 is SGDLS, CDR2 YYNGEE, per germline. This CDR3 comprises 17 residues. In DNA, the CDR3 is TGTGCCAGCAGCGTAGGGTCGGGCGGGTCGAGCACAGATACGCAGTATTTT. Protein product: CASSVGSGGSSTDTQYF.

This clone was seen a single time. The chain's CDR3 is CAWFLQGAVEAFF. CDR3 DNA sequence: TGTGCCTGGTTCTTACAGGGGGCAGTTGAAGCTTTCTTT. The genes are TRBV30 and TRBJ1-1; TRBD1 aligns across 9 bases. V lost 5 bases and J lost 7; bases outside the gene matches: 8. Germline CDR1 GTSNPN, CDR2 SVGIG (reference sequence). There are 13 residues in the CDR3.

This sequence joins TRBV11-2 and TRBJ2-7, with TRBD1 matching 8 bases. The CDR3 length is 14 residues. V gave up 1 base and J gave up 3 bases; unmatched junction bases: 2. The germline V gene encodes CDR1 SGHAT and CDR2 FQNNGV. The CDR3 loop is CASSLGTGNYEQYF. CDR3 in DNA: TGTGCCAGCAGCTTAGGGACAGGGAACTACGAGCAGTACTTC.

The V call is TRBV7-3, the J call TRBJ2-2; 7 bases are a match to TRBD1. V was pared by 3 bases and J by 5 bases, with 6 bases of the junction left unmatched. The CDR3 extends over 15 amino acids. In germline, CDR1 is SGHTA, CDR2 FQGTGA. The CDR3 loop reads CASSFSLQGTGELFF. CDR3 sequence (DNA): TGTGCCAGCAGCTTCAGCCTACAGGGGACCGGGGAGCTGTTTTTT.

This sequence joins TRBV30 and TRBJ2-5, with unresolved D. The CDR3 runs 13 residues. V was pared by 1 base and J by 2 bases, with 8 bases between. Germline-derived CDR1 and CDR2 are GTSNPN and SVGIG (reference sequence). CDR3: CAWSGLEQETQYF. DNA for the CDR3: TGTGCCTGGAGTGGACTGGAACAAGAGACCCAGTACTTC. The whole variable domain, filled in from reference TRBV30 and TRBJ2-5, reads SQTIHQWPATLVQPVGSPLSLECTVEGTSNPNLYWYRQAAGRGLQLLFYSVGIGQISSEVPQNLSASRPQDRQFILSSKKLLLSDSGFYLCAWSGLEQETQYFGPGTRLLVL.